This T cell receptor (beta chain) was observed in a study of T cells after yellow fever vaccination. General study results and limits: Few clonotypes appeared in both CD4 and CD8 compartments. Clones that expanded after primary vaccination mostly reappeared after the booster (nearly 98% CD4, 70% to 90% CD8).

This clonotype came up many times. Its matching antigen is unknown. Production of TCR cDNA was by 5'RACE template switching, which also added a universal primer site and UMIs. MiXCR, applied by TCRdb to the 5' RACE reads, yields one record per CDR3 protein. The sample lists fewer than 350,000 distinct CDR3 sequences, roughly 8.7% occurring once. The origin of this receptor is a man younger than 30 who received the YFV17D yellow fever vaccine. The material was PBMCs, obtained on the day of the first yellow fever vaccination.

As DNA, the CDR3 is TGCAGCGTAGCAGAAGGGGCCAAGGGAAACATTCAGTACTTC. Its translation is CSVAEGAKGNIQYF. The rearrangement links TRBV29-1 to TRBJ2-4, with D tentatively TRBD1 (5 bases). The germline CDR1 and CDR2 sequences are SQVTM and ANQGSEA. CDR3 length: 14 residues. Trimming cost V 6 bases and J 6 bases, with 18 bases left between them.